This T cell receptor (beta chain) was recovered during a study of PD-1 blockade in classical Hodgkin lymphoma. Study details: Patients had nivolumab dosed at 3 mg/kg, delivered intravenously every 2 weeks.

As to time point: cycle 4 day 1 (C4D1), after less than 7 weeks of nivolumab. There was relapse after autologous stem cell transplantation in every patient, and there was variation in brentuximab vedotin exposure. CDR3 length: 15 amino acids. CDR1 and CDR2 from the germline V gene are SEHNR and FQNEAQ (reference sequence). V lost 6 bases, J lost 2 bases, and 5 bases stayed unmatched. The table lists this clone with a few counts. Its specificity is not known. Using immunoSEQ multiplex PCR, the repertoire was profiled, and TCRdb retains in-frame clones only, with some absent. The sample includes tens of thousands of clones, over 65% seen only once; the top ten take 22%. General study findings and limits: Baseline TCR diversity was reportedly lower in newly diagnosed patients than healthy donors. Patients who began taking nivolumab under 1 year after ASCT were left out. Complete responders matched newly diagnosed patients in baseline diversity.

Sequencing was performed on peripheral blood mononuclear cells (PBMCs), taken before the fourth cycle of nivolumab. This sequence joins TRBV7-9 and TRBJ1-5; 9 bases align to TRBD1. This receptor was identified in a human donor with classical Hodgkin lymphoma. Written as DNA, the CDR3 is TGTGCCAGCAGTAAGGGACAGGGAGGCAATCAGCCCCAGCATTTT. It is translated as CASSKGQGGNQPQHF.